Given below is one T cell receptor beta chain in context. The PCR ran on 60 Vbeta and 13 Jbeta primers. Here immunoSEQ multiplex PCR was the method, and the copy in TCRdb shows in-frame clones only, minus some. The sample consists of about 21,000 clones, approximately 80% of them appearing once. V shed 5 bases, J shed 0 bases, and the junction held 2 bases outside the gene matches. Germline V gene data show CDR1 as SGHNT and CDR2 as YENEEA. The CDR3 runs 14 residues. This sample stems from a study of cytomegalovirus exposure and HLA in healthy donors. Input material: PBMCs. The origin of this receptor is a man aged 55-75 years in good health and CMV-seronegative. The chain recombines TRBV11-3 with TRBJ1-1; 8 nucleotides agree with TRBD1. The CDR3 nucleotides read TGTGCCAGCAGCCTGACAGGGGTGAACACTGAAGCTTTCTTT. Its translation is CASSLTGVNTEAFF.